This entry describes one T cell receptor beta chain. Its matching antigen is unknown. Germline lookup yields CDR1 MGHRA and CDR2 YSYEKL. Germline trimming cut 4 bases from V and 8 bases from J; bases unmatched to any gene: 6. CDR3 length: 14 residues. This sample stems from a study of graft-versus-host responses after intestinal transplantation. Looking at the study overall: Transplant types were multivisceral, liver-intestinal, or isolated intestinal. Anti-thymocyte globulin was used for induction in all recipients, who then took tacrolimus and steroids for roughly three years. General study points: Individuals carrying graft-donor T cell macrochimerism showed high graft-versus-host to host-versus-graft clonal ratios in allografts. GvH clones appeared in recipient marrow, some first in ileum or blood.

Sequencing used immunoSEQ multiplex PCR; TCRdb keeps in-frame clones, though not all of them. This sample yields tens of thousands of clones, of which 90% to 95% are seen a single time; approximately 0.096% belongs to the top ten. The sequence was collected from a human donor who received an intestinal transplant. Sample: unstimulated CD4+ T cells sorted from spleen or lymph node cells, taken before intestinal transplant. This chain uses TRBV4-1 with TRBJ1-4, with TRBD1 identical over 8 bases. The CDR3 spells CASSPRQGREKLFF. The CDR3 DNA is TGCGCCAGCAGCCCTCGACAGGGGAGAGAAAAACTGTTTTTT.